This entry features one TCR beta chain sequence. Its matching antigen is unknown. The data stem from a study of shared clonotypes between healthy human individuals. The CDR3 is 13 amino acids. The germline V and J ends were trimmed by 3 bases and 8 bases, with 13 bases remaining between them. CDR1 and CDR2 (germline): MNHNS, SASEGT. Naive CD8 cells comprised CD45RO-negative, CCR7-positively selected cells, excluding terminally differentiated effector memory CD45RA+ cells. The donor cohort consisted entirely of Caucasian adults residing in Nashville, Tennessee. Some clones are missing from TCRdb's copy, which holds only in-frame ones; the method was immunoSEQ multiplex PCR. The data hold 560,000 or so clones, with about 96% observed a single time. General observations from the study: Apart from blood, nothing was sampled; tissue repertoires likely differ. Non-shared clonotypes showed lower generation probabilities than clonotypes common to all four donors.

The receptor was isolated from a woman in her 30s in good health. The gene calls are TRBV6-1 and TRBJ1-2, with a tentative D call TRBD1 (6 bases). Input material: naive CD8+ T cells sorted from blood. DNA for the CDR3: TGTGCCAGCAGTGATGCGGGGGCGTGGGGCTACACCTTC. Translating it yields CASSDAGAWGYTF.